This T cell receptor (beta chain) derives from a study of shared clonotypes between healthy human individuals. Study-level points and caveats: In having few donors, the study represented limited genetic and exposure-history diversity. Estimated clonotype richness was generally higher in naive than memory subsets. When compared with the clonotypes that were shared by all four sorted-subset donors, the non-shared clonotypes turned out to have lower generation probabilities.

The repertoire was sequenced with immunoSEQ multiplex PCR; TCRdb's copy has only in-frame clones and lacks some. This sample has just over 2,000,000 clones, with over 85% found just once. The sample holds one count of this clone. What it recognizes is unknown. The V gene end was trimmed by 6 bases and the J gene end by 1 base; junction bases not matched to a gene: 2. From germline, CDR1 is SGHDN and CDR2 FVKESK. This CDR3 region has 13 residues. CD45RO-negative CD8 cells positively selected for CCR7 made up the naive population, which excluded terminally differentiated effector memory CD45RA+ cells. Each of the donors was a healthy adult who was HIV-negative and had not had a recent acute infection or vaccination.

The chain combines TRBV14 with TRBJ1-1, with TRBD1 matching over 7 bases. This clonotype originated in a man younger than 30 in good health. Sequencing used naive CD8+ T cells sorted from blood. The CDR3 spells CASRRDRNTEAFF. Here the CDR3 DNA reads TGTGCCAGCAGGAGGGACAGGAACACTGAAGCTTTCTTT.